One sample yielded the 28 T cell receptor beta chains listed below, sequenced in a study of blood T cell repertoires in COVID-19. The table came from immunoSEQ multiplex PCR; TCRdb's copy has only in-frame clones and leaves some out. The table has some 300,000 clones, roughly 88% seen once; the top ten hold approximately 6.6%. Sequenced material: peripheral blood. These receptors all stem from a woman aged 25 to 39 who had recovered from COVID-19.

This clone was seen only a few times. The chain couples TRBV24-1 to TRBJ1-5; perhaps TRBD1 as D (6 bases). Germline V lookup: CDR1 KGHDR, CDR2 SFDVKD. Trimming cost V 4 bases and J 6 bases, with 18 bases left between them. This CDR3 comprises 16 residues. In DNA, the CDR3 is TGTGCCACCAGTGACCATCATAGGGGGACGGGTCAGCCCCAGCATTTT. It encodes CATSDHHRGTGQPQHF.

The chain recombines TRBV5-1 with TRBJ2-7; 8 bases are shared with TRBD1. CDR1 SGHRS and CDR2 YFSETQ come from the germline V gene. The CDR3 has 16 amino acids. The V gene end was trimmed by 0 bases and the J gene end by 2 bases; junction bases not matched to a gene: 7. The CDR3 DNA reads as TGCGCCAGCAGCTTGGGGGACAGGCCCTCGGCCTACGAGCAGTACTTC. The encoded protein is CASSLGDRPSAYEQYF.

This clone came up once. The rearrangement uses TRBV5-1 and TRBJ2-3; 7 bases fit TRBD2. With V trimmed by 4 bases and J by 1 base, 6 bases remained unmatched. The CDR3 consists of 15 residues. Germline V gene sequence: CDR1 SGHRS, CDR2 YFSETQ. The CDR3, as DNA: TGCGCCAGCAGCAGGGACGCGGGGGGCACAGATACGCAGTATTTT. Translation: CASSRDAGGTDTQYF.

The rearrangement joins TRBV6-4 to TRBJ2-1; no clear D gene. Trimming removed 2 bases at V and 7 bases at J, with 9 bases between. CDR3 size: 13 residues. Germline loops: CDR1 MRHNA, CDR2 SNTAGT. This CDR3 reads CASSDKGENEQFF. CDR3 bases: TGTGCCAGCAGTGACAAAGGAGAGAATGAGCAGTTCTTC.

The chain links TRBV5-5 to TRBJ2-3; D is unclear. V was clipped by 4 bases and J by 2 bases, with 8 bases between them. The CDR3 spans 13 residues. The germline V gene encodes CDR1 SGHKS and CDR2 YYEKEE (reference sequence). The CDR3 nucleotides are TGTGCCAGCAGCCCCAGTACCACAGATACGCAGTATTTT. It yields the protein CASSPSTTDTQYF.

Here the CDR3 DNA reads TGTGCCAGCAGCTTCAAAACTTCAGGGAACACCGGGGAGCTGTTTTTT. Translating it yields CASSFKTSGNTGELFF. The V and J genes are TRBV13 and TRBJ2-2; D remains ambiguous. V was clipped by 3 bases and J by 1 base, with 12 bases between them. This CDR3 contains 16 residues. Germline loops: CDR1 PRHDT, CDR2 FYEKMQ (reference sequence).

This chain links TRBV30 with TRBJ1-6; D remains ambiguous. CDR1 is GTSNPN, CDR2 SVGIG, per germline (reference sequence). Trimming stripped 2 bases from V and 7 bases from J, with 9 bases between. This CDR3 has 13 amino acids. The CDR3 protein is CAWSRITNSPLHF. In DNA form, the CDR3 reads TGTGCCTGGAGTCGAATAACAAATTCACCCCTCCACTTT. Variable domain in full (rest from reference TRBV30 and TRBJ1-6): SQTIHQWPATLVQPVGSPLSLECTVEGTSNPNLYWYRQAAGRGLQLLFYSVGIGQISSEVPQNLSASRPQDRQFILSSKKLLLSDSGFYLCAWSRITNSPLHFGNGTRLTVT.

The gene calls are TRBV11-2 and TRBJ1-4; D ambiguous. V gave up 1 base and J gave up 4 bases, with 7 bases separating them. This CDR3 is 14 amino acids long. Germline V gives CDR1 SGHAT, CDR2 FQNNGV. The CDR3 region is CASSLGQNNEKLFF. The DNA for the CDR3 is TGTGCCAGCAGCTTAGGGCAGAATAATGAAAAACTGTTTTTT.

The chain is built from TRBV13 and TRBJ1-2, with 8 nucleotides matching TRBD1. The ends lost 5 bases at V and 8 bases at J; junction bases unmatched: 10. Germline-derived CDR1 and CDR2 are PRHDT and FYEKMQ (reference sequence). The CDR3 runs 14 residues. CDR3 coding DNA: TGTGCCAGCAGCGCGACGCAGGGGGCGCAGGGCTACACCTTC. Translating gives CASSATQGAQGYTF.

The rearrangement links TRBV6-5 to TRBJ2-6; the match to TRBD1 covers 7 bases. The V segment lost 4 bases and the J segment 2 bases; nucleotides outside the gene matches: 5. The CDR3 length is 16 residues. The germline CDR1 and CDR2 sequences are MNHEY and SVGAGI. Here the CDR3 reads CASSSADRAGANVLTF. The CDR3 DNA reads TGTGCCAGCAGTTCGGCCGACAGGGCTGGGGCCAACGTCCTGACTTTC.

V gene TRBV9 combines with J gene TRBJ2-6, with TRBD1 matching over 9 bases. Germline trimming cut 0 bases from V and 0 bases from J; bases unmatched to any gene: 7. Germline CDR1 is SGDLS and CDR2 is YYNGEE. CDR3 length equals 19 residues. The CDR3 nucleotides read TGTGCCAGCAGCGTAGATCCGGGACAGGGCATCTCTGGGGCCAACGTCCTGACTTTC. This encodes CASSVDPGQGISGANVLTF. Using reference TRBV9 and TRBJ2-6 for the parts outside the CDR3, the full variable domain is DSGVTQTPKHLITATGQRVTLRCSPRSGDLSVYWYQQSLDQGLQFLIQYYNGEERAKGNILERFSAQQFPDLHSELNLSSLELGDSALYFCASSVDPGQGISGANVLTFGAGSRLTVL.

The rearrangement joins TRBV24-1 to TRBJ1-4; possible D gene TRBD1, 5 bases. Deletions cut 3 bases from V and 8 bases from J, with 18 bases between. The CDR3 has 16 amino acids. CDR1 is KGHDR and CDR2 is SFDVKD in the germline V gene. CDR3 residues: CATSDNTGVIGEKLFF. The CDR3, as DNA: TGTGCCACCAGTGATAATACAGGAGTAATAGGGGAAAAACTGTTTTTT.

Here the CDR3 reads CASSIRGGNTEAFF. DNA for the CDR3: TGTGCCAGCAGTATTAGAGGTGGGAACACTGAAGCTTTCTTT. The chain employs TRBV5-6 and TRBJ1-1; D is unresolved. V shed 5 bases and J shed 1 base, with 12 bases lying between them. In germline, CDR1 is SGHDT, CDR2 YYEEEE. The CDR3 extends over 14 amino acids.

The rearrangement uses TRBV7-9 and TRBJ1-1; D unclear. The germline CDR1 and CDR2 sequences are SEHNR and FQNEAQ (reference sequence). This CDR3 spans 14 amino acids. V was clipped by 1 base and J by 3 bases, with 9 bases between them. This chain's CDR3 is CASSLERAYTEAFF. The DNA of the CDR3 is TGTGCCAGCAGCTTAGAGAGGGCCTACACTGAAGCTTTCTTT.

CDR3 residues: CASSMARANSYEQYF. The CDR3 DNA reads as TGTGCCAGTAGTATGGCCAGGGCCAACTCCTACGAGCAGTACTTC. The gene calls are TRBV19 and TRBJ2-7; tentative D call: TRBD1 (5 bases). The length of the CDR3 is 15 residues. Trimming left V 3 bases short and J 0 bases short, with 12 bases between. Germline CDR1 reads LNHDA; CDR2 reads SQIVND (reference sequence).

This clone has only one observation. The V and J genes are TRBV2 and TRBJ1-2, with TRBD1 identical over 7 bases. Looked up from germline, CDR1 is SNHLY and CDR2 is FYNNEI. V shed 0 bases and J 5 bases; nucleotides not matched to a gene: 6. The CDR3 runs to 15 residues. Written as DNA, the CDR3 is TGTGCCAGCAGTGAAGCGAGACAGGGTTGGTATGGCTACACCTTC. This codes for CASSEARQGWYGYTF.

The J gene is TRBJ2-7, the V gene TRBV4-3, with 7 bases identical to TRBD2. This CDR3 has 17 amino acids. Trimming took 0 bases from V and 2 from J; bases not matched to a gene: 10. The germline gives CDR1 LGHNA, CDR2 YSLEER. CDR3 DNA: TGCGCCAGCAGCCAAGAGTGGGGGGGAGGCAGCACCTACGAGCAGTACTTC. Translated: CASSQEWGGGSTYEQYF.

The CDR3 coding sequence is TGTGCCAGCAGTTACCCCCCAGGGACTTTTACCTACGAGCAGTACTTC. Its protein product is CASSYPPGTFTYEQYF. The chain joins TRBV6-5 to TRBJ2-7, with a weak D call TRBD2 (6 bases). V was trimmed by 2 bases and J by 2 bases, leaving 16 bases between them. Germline lookup yields CDR1 MNHEY and CDR2 SVGAGI. CDR3 length: 16 amino acids.

V is TRBV20-1 and J is TRBJ2-7; 11 nucleotides align to TRBD2. CDR1 is DFQATT, CDR2 SNEGSKA, per germline (reference sequence). Losses at the gene ends were 3 bases for V and 2 bases for J; bases not matched to a gene: 3. CDR3 length: 14 residues. This CDR3 reads CSASTTSGTYEQYF. CDR3 nucleotides: TGCAGTGCTAGTACGACTAGCGGGACCTACGAGCAGTACTTC.

This chain uses TRBV5-1 with TRBJ2-4; D might be TRBD1 (5 bases). This CDR3 is 17 amino acids long. V dropped 0 bases and J dropped 3 bases, with 16 bases sitting between them. The germline CDR1 and CDR2 sequences are SGHRS and YFSETQ. The CDR3 here is CASSLEGAGSFKNIQYF. As DNA, the CDR3 is TGCGCCAGCAGCTTGGAGGGTGCAGGGTCTTTCAAAAACATTCAGTACTTC. Full variable domain (remainder filled in from reference TRBV5-1 and TRBJ2-4): KAGVTQTPRYLIKTRGQQVTLSCSPISGHRSVSWYQQTPGQGLQFLFEYFSETQRNKGNFPGRFSGRQFSNSRSEMNVSTLELGDSALYLCASSLEGAGSFKNIQYFGAGTRLSVL.

This clone was detected a few times. This chain links TRBV7-9 with TRBJ2-5; D not certain. This CDR3 has 12 amino acids. Germline V gene lookup returns CDR1 SEHNR and CDR2 FQNEAQ (reference sequence). V was clipped by 0 bases and J by 5 bases, with 4 bases between them. The CDR3 protein is CASSLAAETQYF. DNA for the CDR3: TGTGCCAGCAGCTTAGCAGCGGAGACCCAGTACTTC.

The CDR3: CASSLNRQGSIRSYEQYF. CDR3 coding DNA: TGTGCCAGCAGCTTAAATAGACAGGGGAGTATCCGCTCCTACGAGCAGTACTTC. The V gene is TRBV11-2, the J gene TRBJ2-7; 8 nucleotides line up with TRBD1. Per germline, CDR1 SGHAT and CDR2 FQNNGV. With V trimmed by 2 bases and J by 0 bases, 12 bases remained unmatched. The CDR3 consists of 18 residues.

The rearrangement links TRBV24-1 to TRBJ1-1, with D possibly matching TRBD1 (5 bases). The V and J ends lost 3 bases and 2 bases respectively, with 12 bases between them. The length of the CDR3 is 15 residues. Per germline, CDR1 KGHDR and CDR2 SFDVKD. Here the CDR3 DNA reads TGTGCCACCAGTGATCCCGAAACAGGTAACACTGAAGCTTTCTTT. It yields the protein CATSDPETGNTEAFF.

V gene TRBV15 combines with J gene TRBJ2-2; TRBD1 aligns across 8 bases. V gave up 5 bases and J gave up 7 bases; unmatched junction bases: 9. This CDR3 is built from 15 residues. Looked up from germline, CDR1 is LNHNV and CDR2 is YYDKDF (reference sequence). CDR3 DNA sequence: TGTGCCACCAGCCCGCGACAGGGGATGGGCGGGGAGCTGTTTTTT. It codes for CATSPRQGMGGELFF.

V usage is TRBV4-1 and J usage is TRBJ2-7; possibly TRBD2 for D (5 bases). Trimming shortened V by 1 base and J by 7 bases, and 11 bases separated the two germline ends. The CDR3 contains 13 residues. CDR1 MGHRA and CDR2 YSYEKL come from the germline V gene. CDR3: CASSQGGQAEQYF. CDR3 DNA sequence: TGCGCCAGCAGCCAAGGAGGGCAGGCTGAGCAGTACTTC.

The chain employs TRBV6-5 and TRBJ1-6, with 7 positions matching TRBD1. V trimming: 6 bases; J trimming: 9 bases; junction bases outside the gene matches: 8. The length of the CDR3 is 14 residues. Germline lookup yields CDR1 MNHEY and CDR2 SVGAGI. DNA of the CDR3: TGTGCCAGCAGAGAGACAGGGTTAAGTTCACCCCTCCACTTT. Translation gives CASRETGLSSPLHF.

This chain links TRBV19 with TRBJ1-5; tentative D call: TRBD1 (6 bases). Between the trimmed V and J ends, which lost 2 bases and 0 bases, there was a span of 8 bases. Germline V gene data show CDR1 as LNHDA and CDR2 as SQIVND (reference sequence). CDR3 length: 15 residues. Written as DNA, the CDR3 is TGTGCCAGTAGTATATACAGGGTTAGCAATCAGCCCCAGCATTTT. Protein: CASSIYRVSNQPQHF.

The chain joins TRBV4-3 to TRBJ2-7; 7 bases align to TRBD2. V lost 1 base, J lost 3 bases, and 6 bases stayed unmatched. This CDR3 contains 15 residues. Germline-derived CDR1 and CDR2 are LGHNA and YSLEER. The CDR3 reads CASSQGWEGGYEQYF. CDR3 nucleotides: TGCGCCAGCAGCCAAGGCTGGGAGGGAGGCTACGAGCAGTACTTC.